This T cell receptor (beta chain) was recovered during a study of blood T cell repertoires in COVID-19. Study-wide context: Donors in the United States, Italy and Spain gave samples during acute or convalescent COVID-19. The analysed material was cDNA or gDNA that came from T cells, B-cell-depleted T cells, or PBMCs.

As originally analysed: Using reference gene primer amplification, nucleated cell counts were estimated. Data came from immunoSEQ multiplex PCR; TCRdb stores just in-frame clones and leaves some out. V and J calls plus clone size are reproduced from that table; the DNA served to infer D and trimming. The table records some 30,000 clones, about nine tenths of them present only once. Per the germline V gene, CDR1 is MNHEY and CDR2 is SVGAGI. With 10 bases removed from V and 4 bases from J, the gap between germline ends came to 9 bases. The length of the CDR3 is 11 residues. The receptor was derived from a man in his fifties or sixties with active COVID-19. Sequencing was done on a sample of peripheral blood. The V call is TRBV6-5, the J call TRBJ2-3; D call uncertain. CDR3: CATRSPDTQYF. CDR3 coding DNA: TGTGCCACCAGGAGCCCAGATACGCAGTATTTT.